One T cell receptor beta chain is described in this entry. The CDR3 is made up of 15 amino acids. Germline assignment: CDR1 SNHLY and CDR2 FYNNEI. The ends were cut back, 6 bases at V and 2 bases at J, with 16 bases in the middle. The sample is drawn from a study of T cell repertoires in cytomegalovirus infection. TCRdb re-derived calls from the reads in MiXCR, one entry per CDR3 protein. The table lists 350,000 to 500,000 distinct CDR3 sequences, about a third of them singletons. This clonotype was obtained from a human donor in good health (CMV status not recorded). Some clones in this sample may be carry-over from other donors' samples. The specimen was PBMCs. This rearrangement joins TRBV2 to TRBJ1-2; TRBD1 is a possible D gene (6 bases). The CDR3 is CASRMHGGQNYGYTF. CDR3 nucleotide sequence: TGTGCCAGCAGAATGCACGGGGGGCAGAACTATGGCTACACCTTC.